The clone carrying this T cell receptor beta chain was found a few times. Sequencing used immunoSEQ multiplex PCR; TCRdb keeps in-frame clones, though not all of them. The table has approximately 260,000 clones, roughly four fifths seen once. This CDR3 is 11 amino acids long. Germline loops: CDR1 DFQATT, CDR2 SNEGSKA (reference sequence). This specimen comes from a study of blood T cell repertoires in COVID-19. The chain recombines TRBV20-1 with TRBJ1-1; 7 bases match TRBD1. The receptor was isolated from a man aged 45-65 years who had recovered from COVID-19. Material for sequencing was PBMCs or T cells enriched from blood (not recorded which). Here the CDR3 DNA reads TGCAGCGGAACAGGGGAGACTGAAGCTTTCTTT. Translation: CSGTGETEAFF.